Following are 15 T cell receptor beta chains from one sample sequenced in a study of blood T cell repertoires in COVID-19. Assay used: immunoSEQ multiplex PCR; TCRdb lists only in-frame clones, some missing. The sample has 190,000 or so clones, around 87% seen once; the top ten hold 2.7%. The sequencing sample was made of peripheral blood. The receptors come from a man between 35 and 55 years old with active or convalescent COVID-19.

This clone has just one count. The rearrangement joins TRBV30 to TRBJ1-5, with D perhaps matching TRBD1 (6 bases). Between the trimmed V and J ends, which lost 4 bases and 4 bases, there was a span of 14 bases. This CDR3 comprises 14 residues. From germline, CDR1 is GTSNPN and CDR2 SVGIG (reference sequence). CDR3 nucleotide sequence: TGTGCCTGGAACTCCAGGGGTGGGAATCAGCCCCAGCATTTT. Its translation: CAWNSRGGNQPQHF.

This clone is a singleton in its sample. CDR3 protein: CASSRGQFYATNEKLFF. The CDR3 coding sequence is TGTGCCAGCAGCCGCGGACAGTTTTATGCAACTAATGAAAAACTGTTTTTT. This chain uses TRBV5-8 with TRBJ1-4, with D possibly matching TRBD1 (6 bases). The germline V and J ends were trimmed by 4 bases and 0 bases, with 16 bases remaining between them. The CDR3 contains 17 residues. Germline V lookup: CDR1 SGHTS, CDR2 YDEGEE.

CDR3 residues: CASRIQGFTGELFF. DNA of the CDR3: TGTGCCAGCAGGATACAGGGGTTTACCGGGGAGCTGTTTTTT. V gene TRBV28 combines with J gene TRBJ2-2; 7 nucleotides match TRBD1. J was trimmed by 5 bases and V by 6 bases; bases with no gene match: 6. Per germline, CDR1 MDHEN and CDR2 SYDVKM. The CDR3 length is 14 residues.

V and J are TRBV11-2 and TRBJ1-6; D remains ambiguous. Germline-derived CDR1 and CDR2 are SGHAT and FQNNGV. This CDR3 comprises 15 residues. Between the trimmed V and J ends, which lost 1 base and 4 bases, there was a span of 8 bases. The CDR3 here is CASSLGVQYNSPLHF. CDR3 sequence (DNA): TGTGCCAGCAGCTTAGGAGTACAGTATAATTCACCCCTCCACTTT.

This clone showed up just once. This chain joins TRBV11-2 and TRBJ1-6, with D possibly TRBD1 on 6 matching bases. The length of the CDR3 is 18 residues. Trimming cost V 4 bases and J 0 bases, with 16 bases left between them. CDR1 is SGHAT, CDR2 FQNNGV, per germline. CDR3 sequence reads: CASSSGTLKSSYNSPLHF. In nucleotides, the CDR3 is TGTGCCAGCAGCTCCGGGACACTAAAAAGCTCCTATAATTCACCCCTCCACTTT.

The V and J genes are TRBV10-3 and TRBJ1-2, with D perhaps matching TRBD1 (5 bases). The CDR3 is 12 amino acids. The V end was cut by 7 bases, the J end by 10 bases, with 16 bases between. The germline V gene has CDR1 ENHRY and CDR2 SYGVKD. CDR3: CAITSGGEYYTF. CDR3 sequence (DNA): TGTGCCATCACCTCGGGAGGGGAGTACTACACCTTC.

The rearrangement joins TRBV4-1 to TRBJ1-2, with TRBD1 matching 8 bases. The CDR3 has 16 amino acids. V shed 3 bases, J shed 4 bases, and the junction held 10 bases outside the gene matches. Germline loops: CDR1 MGHRA, CDR2 YSYEKL. CDR3 sequence: CASSQAGTGFGYGYTF. The CDR3, as DNA: TGCGCCAGCAGCCAGGCTGGGACAGGCTTTGGCTATGGCTACACCTTC.

In the case of this clone: The same CDR3 arises from other DNA sequences in this sample as well. V is TRBV5-1 and J is TRBJ1-2; 8 nucleotides align to TRBD1. The V segment lost 0 bases and the J segment 4 bases; nucleotides outside the gene matches: 2. CDR1 is SGHRS and CDR2 is YFSETQ in the germline V gene. The CDR3 loop spans 14 amino acids. The CDR3 DNA reads TGCGCCAGCAGCTTGGCCGGGACAGGCTATGGCTACACCTTC. It codes for CASSLAGTGYGYTF.

J is TRBJ1-1 and V is TRBV11-2, with a possible D match to TRBD1 (5 bases). The CDR3 covers 17 residues. Per germline, CDR1 SGHAT and CDR2 FQNNGV. V was cut by 3 bases and J by 4 bases, with 21 bases left in between. CDR3 in DNA: TGTGCCAGCAGCTTCGGCCATTTTCCGCAAAGGGGCACTGAAGCTTTCTTT. This sequence encodes CASSFGHFPQRGTEAFF.

The CDR3, as DNA: TGCGCCAGCAGCTTGGCTGTTATAGGCGGGGGGGAGACAGATACGCAGTATTTT. Protein product: CASSLAVIGGGETDTQYF. The chain links TRBV5-1 to TRBJ2-3; 9 bases fit TRBD2. Losses at the gene ends were 0 bases for V and 3 bases for J; bases not matched to a gene: 11. The germline V gene has CDR1 SGHRS and CDR2 YFSETQ. CDR3 length equals 18 residues.

This chain joins TRBV2 and TRBJ1-6, with no clear D. Germline loops: CDR1 SNHLY, CDR2 FYNNEI. V lost 2 bases to trimming and J lost 6 bases, with 8 bases between them. CDR3 length: 14 residues. CDR3 in amino acids: CASSEISTNSPLHF. CDR3 DNA: TGTGCCAGCAGTGAAATCAGTACTAATTCACCCCTCCACTTT.

The chain has TRBV5-4 and TRBJ1-5; the D is unclear. The CDR3 runs to 13 residues. The germline V gene has CDR1 SGHNT and CDR2 YYREEE (reference sequence). The V end was cut by 5 bases, the J end by 7 bases, with 13 bases between. CDR3 in DNA: TGTGCCAGCAGTATAAACCGGGGACAGCCCCAGCATTTT. Protein product: CASSINRGQPQHF.

This clone was observed once. CDR3 residues: CANPPSGGAGKTQYF. CDR3 DNA: TGTGCCAACCCCCCCTCCGGGGGGGCCGGGAAGACCCAGTACTTC. The chain recombines TRBV6-5 with TRBJ2-5, with 8 bases lining up with TRBD2. The CDR3 is 15 residues long. Germline CDR1 and CDR2: MNHEY and SVGAGI. J lost 6 bases, V lost 10 bases, and 16 bases had no gene match.

This sequence joins TRBV5-1 and TRBJ2-3, with D possibly TRBD1 on 5 matching bases. V was clipped by 4 bases and J by 0 bases, with 21 bases between them. Germline CDR1 reads SGHRS; CDR2 reads YFSETQ. This CDR3 is built from 18 residues. The CDR3 DNA reads as TGCGCCAGCAGCCTAGGACATACCCCCCTCGCTAGCACAGATACGCAGTATTTT. It yields the protein CASSLGHTPLASTDTQYF.

The rearrangement joins TRBV2 to TRBJ1-1; perhaps TRBD1 as D (5 bases). Germline V CDR1 and CDR2: SNHLY, FYNNEI. V lost 2 bases, J lost 10 bases, and 20 bases lay in between. The length of the CDR3 is 15 residues. The CDR3 spells CASSETVGSGFGAFF. Written as DNA, the CDR3 is TGTGCCAGCAGTGAAACGGTAGGGTCAGGGTTCGGAGCTTTCTTT.